The 14 T cell receptor beta chains given below trace back to one sample, sequenced in a study of T cell repertoires in ileal Crohn's disease. Generated by immunoSEQ multiplex PCR, the TCRdb table keeps only in-frame clones and is missing some. The sample lists about 4,000 clones; under 80% were seen once. The specimen sequenced was ileal tissue. The source is an adult with Crohn's disease.

This clone showed up just a few times. V usage is TRBV21-1 and J usage is TRBJ2-3; the D call TRBD2 from the table was never checked on the DNA. TRBV21-1 is a documented pseudogene. This CDR3 is built from 15 residues. In DNA, the CDR3 is TGTGCCAGCAGCCTTACTAGCGGGAGCACAGATACGCAGTATTTT. Its translation is CASSLTSGSTDTQYF.

This clone was counted between two and nine times. The chain combines TRBV4-1 with TRBJ2-2, with 10 positions matching TRBD2. With V trimmed by 4 bases and J by 6 bases, 5 bases remained unmatched. CDR1 is MGHRA and CDR2 is YSYEKL in the germline V gene. The CDR3 consists of 15 residues. As DNA, the CDR3 is TGCGCCAGCAGCCTGAAGCGGGGGGGCGCCGGGGAGCTGTTTTTT. Translating it yields CASSLKRGGAGELFF.

Of note for this clone: Within the sample, other DNA sequences also encode this same CDR3. The genes are TRBV15 and TRBJ2-7; possibly TRBD1 for D (5 bases). Germline CDR1 and CDR2: LNHNV and YYDKDF (reference sequence). The CDR3 is 15 residues long. Trimming removed 0 bases from V and 2 bases from J, with 11 bases in between. CDR3 residues: CATSREVTGPYEQYF. In nucleotides, the CDR3 is TGTGCCACCAGCAGAGAAGTTACAGGACCCTACGAGCAGTACTTC.

The chain couples TRBV29-1 to TRBJ2-1; 10 bases align to TRBD2. Germline values: CDR1 SQVTM, CDR2 ANQGSEA. The CDR3 length is 13 residues. The V segment lost 3 bases and the J segment 10 bases; nucleotides outside the gene matches: 6. For the CDR3, the DNA is TGCAGCGTTGAGGTAGCGGGAGGCCTCGAGCAGTTCTTC. Encoded protein: CSVEVAGGLEQFF.

This clone has just a few counts. The chain is built from TRBV29-1 and TRBJ1-1; D not resolved. This CDR3 is built from 15 residues. Germline assignment: CDR1 SQVTM and CDR2 ANQGSEA. Trimming took off 1 base at V and 2 bases at J, with 14 bases between the two ends. The CDR3 DNA follows: TGCAGCGTTGAAGTGATTAACAGTGCTAACACTGAAGCTTTCTTT. Residues: CSVEVINSANTEAFF. The complete variable domain, with remaining parts taken from reference TRBV29-1 and TRBJ1-1, reads SAVISQKPSRDICQRGTSLTIQCQVDSQVTMMFWYRQQPGQSLTLIATANQGSEATYESGFVIDKFPISRPNLTFSTLTVSNMSPEDSSIYLCSVEVINSANTEAFFGQGTRLTVV.

The sample holds a few counts of this clone. The CDR3 here is CASSYPRTGANTEAFF. CDR3 DNA sequence: TGTGCCAGCAGCTACCCTCGGACAGGGGCGAACACTGAAGCTTTCTTT. The chain couples TRBV7-9 to TRBJ1-1; TRBD1 aligns across 9 bases. The CDR3 has 16 residues. Germline values: CDR1 SEHNR, CDR2 FQNEAQ (reference sequence). V gave up 4 bases and J gave up 1 base; unmatched junction bases: 7.

V is TRBV5-1 and J is TRBJ1-4, with D possibly being TRBD1 (6 bases). The J call is doubtful: the DNA matches TRBJ2-2 better. This CDR3 region has 14 residues. Germline CDR1 and CDR2: SGHRS and YFSETQ. CDR3 coding DNA: TGCGCCAGCAGCTTGGTGGCAGGGGTATCGGAGCTGTTTTTT. Its translation: CASSLVAGVSELFF.

J is TRBJ2-7 and V is TRBV15; 11 nucleotides line up with TRBD2. CDR1 and CDR2 from the germline V gene are LNHNV and YYDKDF (reference sequence). The CDR3 is 18 residues long. The ends lost 1 base at V and 5 bases at J; junction bases unmatched: 13. This CDR3 is CATSRAEQLAGESDEQYF. The CDR3, as DNA: TGTGCCACCAGCAGAGCTGAACAACTAGCGGGAGAATCAGACGAGCAGTACTTC.

This clone was recorded a few times. The chain uses TRBV2 and TRBJ2-6; 9 nucleotides agree with TRBD1. V lost 6 bases and J lost 0; bases outside the gene matches: 9. CDR1 is SNHLY, CDR2 FYNNEI, per germline. The CDR3 contains 18 residues. The DNA for the CDR3 is TGTGCCAGCAGGCCGGGACAGGGACGCTCCTCTGGGGCCAACGTCCTGACTTTC. It yields the protein CASRPGQGRSSGANVLTF.

The J gene is TRBJ1-2, the V gene TRBV20-1, with D possibly matching TRBD1 (5 bases). The CDR3 is made up of 11 amino acids. Germline-derived CDR1 and CDR2 are DFQATT and SNEGSKA (reference sequence). Here the CDR3 DNA reads TGCAGGTGGGGCAGCAGCTATGGCTACACCTTC. Translating it yields CRWGSSYGYTF.

This rearrangement joins TRBV6-1 to TRBJ1-4; 8 positions match TRBD1. Germline CDR1 MNHNS, CDR2 SASEGT. CDR3 size: 15 residues. V shed 4 bases, J shed 0 bases, and the junction held 1 base outside the gene matches. CDR3 in amino acids: CASSGGQATNEKLFF. The CDR3 DNA is TGTGCCAGCAGTGGGGGACAGGCAACTAATGAAAAACTGTTTTTT.

The V call is TRBV6-5, the J call TRBJ1-2; no clear D gene. Trimming left V 0 bases short and J 7 bases short, with 9 bases between. The CDR3 is 13 residues long. CDR1 MNHEY and CDR2 SVGAGI come from the germline V gene. In DNA, the CDR3 is TGTGCCAGCAGTTACTCGGAGGGAAGTGGCTACACCTTC. Amino acid sequence: CASSYSEGSGYTF.

The chain carries TRBV20-1 and TRBJ2-2, with D uncertain. Between the trimmed V and J ends, which lost 3 bases and 8 bases, there was a span of 7 bases. Germline CDR1 DFQATT, CDR2 SNEGSKA (reference sequence). This CDR3 spans 11 amino acids. In DNA, the CDR3 is TGCAGTGCTAGTATCGGGGGGGAGCTGTTTTTT. Translation gives CSASIGGELFF.

V usage is TRBV6-5 and J usage is TRBJ2-7; D might be TRBD1 (5 bases). V was trimmed by 5 bases and J by 3 bases, leaving 8 bases between them. CDR1 is MNHEY, CDR2 SVGAGI, per germline. CDR3 length: 12 amino acids. The DNA for the CDR3 is TGTGCCAGCAGTAACCAGGGCTACGAGCAGTACTTC. It specifies CASSNQGYEQYF.